Sequencing of this T cell receptor beta chain was carried out in a study of T cells in localized non-small cell lung cancer. Study findings and constraints: Uninvolved neighboring lung showed the greatest T cell clonality, exceeding tumor. Because only a single region of the tumor was sequenced, heterogeneity remains possible. In adjacent lung appeared a median roughly 56 of the top 100 tumor clones.

CDR1 and CDR2 (germline): SEHNR, FQNEAQ (reference sequence). V shed 8 bases and J 4 bases; nucleotides not matched to a gene: 4. There are 13 residues in the CDR3. Concerning this clone: Its target is unknown.

TCRdb keeps only in-frame clones here, not all; method: immunoSEQ multiplex PCR. Of tens of thousands of clones detected, 75% to 95% appear once; the ten largest clones hold 10% to 15%. The material was peripheral blood mononuclear cells, obtained before any cancer treatment. The V gene is TRBV7-9, the J gene TRBJ2-2, with 7 bases identical to TRBD1. The receptor was isolated from a female donor over 55 with stage II lung adenocarcinoma. Here the CDR3 DNA reads TGTGCCAGCTCGGGACAGCCCACCGGGGAGCTGTTTTTT. This codes for CASSGQPTGELFF.